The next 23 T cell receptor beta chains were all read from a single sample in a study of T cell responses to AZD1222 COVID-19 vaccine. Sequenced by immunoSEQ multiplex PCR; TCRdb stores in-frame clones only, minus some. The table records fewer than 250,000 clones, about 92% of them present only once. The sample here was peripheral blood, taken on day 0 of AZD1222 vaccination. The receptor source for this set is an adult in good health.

CDR3 protein: CASSSGHGQFF. Here the CDR3 DNA reads TGTGCCAGCAGCTCCGGACACGGGCAGTTCTTC. This chain uses TRBV7-9 with TRBJ2-1, with D possibly being TRBD1 (5 bases). CDR3 length: 11 residues. CDR1 is SEHNR and CDR2 is FQNEAQ in the germline V gene (reference sequence). Trimming pared 4 bases from V and 12 bases from J, leaving 10 bases between. Full variable domain (outside the CDR3, taken from reference TRBV7-9 and TRBJ2-1): DTGVSQNPRHKITKRGQNVTFRCDPISEHNRLYWYRQTLGQGPEFLTYFQNEAQLEKSRLLSDRFSAERPKGSFSTLEIQRTEQGDSAMYLCASSSGHGQFFGPGTRLTVL.

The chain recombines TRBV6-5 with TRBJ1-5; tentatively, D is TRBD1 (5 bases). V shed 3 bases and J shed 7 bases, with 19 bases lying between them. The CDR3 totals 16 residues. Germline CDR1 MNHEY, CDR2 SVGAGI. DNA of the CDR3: TGTGCCAGCAGTTATTGGTCGGGGGGGAGATTGCAGCCCCAGCATTTT. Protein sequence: CASSYWSGGRLQPQHF.

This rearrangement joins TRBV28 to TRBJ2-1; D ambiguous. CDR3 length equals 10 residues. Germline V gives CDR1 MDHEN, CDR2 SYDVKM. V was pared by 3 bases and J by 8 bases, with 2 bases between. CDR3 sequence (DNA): TGTGCCAGCAGTTTCCATGAGCAGTTCTTC. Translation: CASSFHEQFF.

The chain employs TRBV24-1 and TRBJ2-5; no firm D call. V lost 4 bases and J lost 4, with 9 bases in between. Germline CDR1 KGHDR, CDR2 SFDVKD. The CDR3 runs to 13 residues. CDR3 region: CATSEVHGETQYF. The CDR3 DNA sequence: TGTGCCACCAGTGAAGTACACGGAGAGACCCAGTACTTC.

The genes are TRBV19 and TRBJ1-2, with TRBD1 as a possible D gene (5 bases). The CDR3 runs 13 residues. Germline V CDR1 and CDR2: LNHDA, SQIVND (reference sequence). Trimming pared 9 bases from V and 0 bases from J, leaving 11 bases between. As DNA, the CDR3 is TGTGCCAGCAGGGACTCCTCTAACTATGGCTACACCTTC. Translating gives CASRDSSNYGYTF.

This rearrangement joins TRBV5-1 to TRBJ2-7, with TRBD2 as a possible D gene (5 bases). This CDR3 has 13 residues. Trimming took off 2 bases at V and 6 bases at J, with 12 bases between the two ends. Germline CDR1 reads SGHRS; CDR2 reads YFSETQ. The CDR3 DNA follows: TGCGCCAGCAGCTTTAGCTCGGAGGTCGAGCAGTACTTC. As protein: CASSFSSEVEQYF.

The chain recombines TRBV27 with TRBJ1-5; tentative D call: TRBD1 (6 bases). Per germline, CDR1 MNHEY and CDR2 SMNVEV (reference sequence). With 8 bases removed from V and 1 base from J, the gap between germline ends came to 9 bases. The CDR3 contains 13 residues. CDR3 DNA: TGTGCCAGCTCTCAGGGGAGCAATCAGCCCCAGCATTTT. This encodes CASSQGSNQPQHF.

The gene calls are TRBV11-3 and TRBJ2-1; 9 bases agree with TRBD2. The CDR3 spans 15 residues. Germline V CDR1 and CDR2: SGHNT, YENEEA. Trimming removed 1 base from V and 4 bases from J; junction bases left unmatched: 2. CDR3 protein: CASSLGRGGYNEQFF. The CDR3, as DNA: TGTGCCAGCAGCTTAGGGCGGGGGGGATACAATGAGCAGTTCTTC.

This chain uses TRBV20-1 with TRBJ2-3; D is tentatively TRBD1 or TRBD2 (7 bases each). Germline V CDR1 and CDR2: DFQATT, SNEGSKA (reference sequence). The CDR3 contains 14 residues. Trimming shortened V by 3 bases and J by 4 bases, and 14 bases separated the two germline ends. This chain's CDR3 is CSASQGGIPDTQYF. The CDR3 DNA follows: TGCAGTGCTAGTCAGGGGGGGATTCCAGATACGCAGTATTTT.

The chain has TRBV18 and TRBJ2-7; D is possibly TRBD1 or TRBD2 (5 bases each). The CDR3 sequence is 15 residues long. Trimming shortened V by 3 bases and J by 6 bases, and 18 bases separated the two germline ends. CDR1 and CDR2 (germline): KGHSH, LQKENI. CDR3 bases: TGTGCCAGCTCACCTTGGGACGGTGGAGTAAGCGAGCAGTACTTC. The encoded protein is CASSPWDGGVSEQYF. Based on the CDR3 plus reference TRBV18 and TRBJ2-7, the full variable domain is NAGVMQNPRHLVRRRGQEARLRCSPMKGHSHVYWYRQLPEEGLKFMVYLQKENIIDESGMPKERFSAEFPKEGPSILRIQQVVRGDSAAYFCASSPWDGGVSEQYFGPGTRLTVT.

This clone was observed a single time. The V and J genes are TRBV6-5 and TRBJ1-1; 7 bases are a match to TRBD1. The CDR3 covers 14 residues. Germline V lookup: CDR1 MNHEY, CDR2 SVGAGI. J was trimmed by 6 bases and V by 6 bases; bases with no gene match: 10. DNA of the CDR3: TGTGCCAGCAGAGATAGACAGGGAATCGCTGAAGCTTTCTTT. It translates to CASRDRQGIAEAFF.

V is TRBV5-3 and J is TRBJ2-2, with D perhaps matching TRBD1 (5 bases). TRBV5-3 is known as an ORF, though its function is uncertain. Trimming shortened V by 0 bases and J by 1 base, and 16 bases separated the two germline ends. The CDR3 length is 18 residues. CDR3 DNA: TGTGCCAGAAGCTTGGGCCCTCTTTCCGGACAGAACACCGGGGAGCTGTTTTTT. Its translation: CARSLGPLSGQNTGELFF.

CDR3 coding DNA: TGCGCCAGCAGCCCCGGGGCGGCGAACACTGAAGCTTTCTTT. This encodes CASSPGAANTEAFF. J is TRBJ1-1 and V is TRBV5-1; perhaps TRBD1 as D (5 bases). The CDR3 sequence is 14 residues long. CDR1 is SGHRS and CDR2 is YFSETQ in the germline V gene. Trimming removed 4 bases from V and 1 base from J, with 11 bases in between.

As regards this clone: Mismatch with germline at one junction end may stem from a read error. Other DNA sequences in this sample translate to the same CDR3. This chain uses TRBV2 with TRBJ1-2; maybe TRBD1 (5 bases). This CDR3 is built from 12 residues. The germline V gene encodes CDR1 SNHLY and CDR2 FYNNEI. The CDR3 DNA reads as TGTGCCAGCAGCGAAGACAGCTATGGCTACACCTTC. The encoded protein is CASSEDSYGYTF.

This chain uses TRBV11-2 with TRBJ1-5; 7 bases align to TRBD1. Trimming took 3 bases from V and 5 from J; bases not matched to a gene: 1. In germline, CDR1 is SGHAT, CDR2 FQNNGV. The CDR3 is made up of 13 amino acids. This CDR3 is CASSLDRYQPQHF. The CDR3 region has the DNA TGTGCCAGCAGCTTGGACAGGTATCAGCCCCAGCATTTT.

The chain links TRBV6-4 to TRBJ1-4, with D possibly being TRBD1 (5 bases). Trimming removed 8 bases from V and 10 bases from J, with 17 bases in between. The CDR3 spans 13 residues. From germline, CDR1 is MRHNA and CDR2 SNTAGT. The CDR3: CASSKDRDGKLFF. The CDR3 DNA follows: TGTGCCAGCTCAAAGGACCGGGACGGAAAACTGTTTTTT.

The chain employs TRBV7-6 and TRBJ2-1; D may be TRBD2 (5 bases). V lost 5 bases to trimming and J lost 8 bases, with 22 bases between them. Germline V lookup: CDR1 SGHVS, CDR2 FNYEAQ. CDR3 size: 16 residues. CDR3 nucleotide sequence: TGTGCCAGCAGCCCTCAAACCGGCCTAGGAGGCGATGAGCAGTTCTTC. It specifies CASSPQTGLGGDEQFF.

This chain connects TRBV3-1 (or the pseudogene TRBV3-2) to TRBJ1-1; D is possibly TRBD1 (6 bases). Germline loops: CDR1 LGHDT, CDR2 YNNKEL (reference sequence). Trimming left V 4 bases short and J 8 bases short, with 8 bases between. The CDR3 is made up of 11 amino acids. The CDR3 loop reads CASSRQAEAFF. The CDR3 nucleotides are TGTGCCAGCAGCCGACAGGCGGAAGCTTTCTTT.

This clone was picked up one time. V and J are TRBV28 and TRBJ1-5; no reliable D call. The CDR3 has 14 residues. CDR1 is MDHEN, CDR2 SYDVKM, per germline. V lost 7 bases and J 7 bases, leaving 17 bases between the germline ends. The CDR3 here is CASIEFDSGQPQHF. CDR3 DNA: TGTGCCAGCATTGAGTTTGACTCTGGGCAGCCCCAGCATTTT.

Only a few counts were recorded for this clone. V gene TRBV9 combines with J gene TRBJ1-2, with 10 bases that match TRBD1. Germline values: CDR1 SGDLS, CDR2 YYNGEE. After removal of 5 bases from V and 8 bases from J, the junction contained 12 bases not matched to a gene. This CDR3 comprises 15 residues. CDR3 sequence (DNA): TGTGCCAGCAGTGGAACCGGGACAGGGGTCGGAGGCTACACCTTC. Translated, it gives CASSGTGTGVGGYTF.

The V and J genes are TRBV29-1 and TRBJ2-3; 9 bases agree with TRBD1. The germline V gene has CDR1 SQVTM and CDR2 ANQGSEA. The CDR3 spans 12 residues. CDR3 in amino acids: CSGDRDTDTQYF. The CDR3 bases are TGCAGTGGGGACAGGGACACAGATACGCAGTATTTT.

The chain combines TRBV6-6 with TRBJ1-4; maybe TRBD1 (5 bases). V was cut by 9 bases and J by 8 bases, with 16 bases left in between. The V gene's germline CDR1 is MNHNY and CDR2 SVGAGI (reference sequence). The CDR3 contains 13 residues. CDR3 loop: CASGGNRGEKLFF. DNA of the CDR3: TGTGCCAGTGGGGGGAATAGGGGAGAAAAACTGTTTTTT.

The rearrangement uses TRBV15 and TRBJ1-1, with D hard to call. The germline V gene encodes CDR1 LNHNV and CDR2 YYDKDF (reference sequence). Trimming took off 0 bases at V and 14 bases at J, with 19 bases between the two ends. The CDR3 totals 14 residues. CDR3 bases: TGTGCCACCAGCAGAGAAGAGAGACGGAGTTTTTCCTTCTTT. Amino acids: CATSREERRSFSFF.